The 3 T cell receptor beta chains reported below all come from one sample, sequenced in a study of T cell responses to AZD1222 COVID-19 vaccine. Here immunoSEQ multiplex PCR was the method, and the copy in TCRdb shows in-frame clones only, minus some. The sample consists of under 150,000 clones, nearly 95% of them appearing once. The input for sequencing was peripheral blood, taken on day 0 of AZD1222 vaccination. Source of these receptors: an adult in good health.

The chain couples TRBV3-1 (or the pseudogene TRBV3-2) to TRBJ2-7; 8 nucleotides match TRBD2. Germline CDR1 reads LGHDT; CDR2 reads YNNKEL (reference sequence). The CDR3 is 14 amino acids. The V segment lost 4 bases and the J segment 5 bases; nucleotides outside the gene matches: 7. The CDR3 DNA reads TGTGCCAGCAGCCCTACTGGGACTAGTAACGAGCAGTACTTC. Translating it yields CASSPTGTSNEQYF.

The chain uses TRBV5-6 and TRBJ2-5; D is undetermined. Deletions cut 1 base from V and 2 bases from J, with 9 bases between. Germline CDR1 and CDR2: SGHDT and YYEEEE. There are 14 residues in the CDR3. The CDR3 is CASSLQQAQETQYF. Here the CDR3 DNA reads TGTGCCAGCAGCTTGCAGCAAGCTCAAGAGACCCAGTACTTC.

The V call is TRBV6-2 or TRBV6-3, the J call TRBJ1-2; D is uncertain. The CDR3 is 12 amino acids. CDR1 and CDR2 from the germline V gene are MNHEY and SVGEGT. The V end was cut by 5 bases, the J end by 4 bases, with 8 bases between. CDR3 region: CASSQTAYGYTF. CDR3 nucleotides: TGTGCCAGCAGTCAAACAGCCTATGGCTACACCTTC.